This TCR beta chain was sequenced for a study of CD8 T cells in Susac syndrome. An amount of RNA that ranged from roughly 0.45 to 1 ug was reverse transcribed with random hexamers. TCRdb reprocessed the immunoSEQ multiplex PCR reads via MiXCR and lists one record per CDR3 protein. Of under 200,000 distinct CDR3 sequences listed, roughly 94% are singletons. The germline CDR1 and CDR2 sequences are LNHDA and SQIVND (reference sequence). V was cut by 3 bases and J by 3 bases, with 27 bases left in between. This CDR3 spans 20 amino acids. Sequenced: CD4+ T cells from PBMCs. This sequence joins TRBV19 and TRBJ1-5; D perhaps matches TRBD1 (5 bases). The clonotype comes from a human donor with Susac syndrome. DNA of the CDR3: TGTGCCAGTAGTATCAGGAAAGGGGAATATGATAAGCCCTCCAATCAGCCCCAGCATTTT. Translating it yields CASSIRKGEYDKPSNQPQHF.